Shown below are 26 T cell receptor beta chains from a single sample sequenced in a study of human T cells and chemical hapten exposure. TCRdb processed the RACE reads anew with MiXCR; each CDR3 protein has one entry. This sample has roughly 360,000 distinct CDR3 sequences, with roughly 4.8% found just once. Sample time point: patch test 1, 2 weeks after DPC sensitization. Noted treatment: therapeutic diphenylcyclopropenone sensitization with weekly scalp DPC. This specimen consisted of whole blood, obtained in connection with sensitization to the hapten diphenylcyclopropenone (DPC). Every receptor here comes from a woman aged 45-65 years with alopecia areata. Some clones in this sample may be carry-over from other donors' samples.

This clonotype occurred many times. V gene TRBV19 combines with J gene TRBJ2-1, with a possible D match to TRBD2 (6 bases). The CDR3 extends over 14 amino acids. Germline loops: CDR1 LNHDA, CDR2 SQIVND (reference sequence). Trimming cost V 5 bases and J 0 bases, with 8 bases left between them. The CDR3 nucleotides read TGTGCCAGTAGTGAGGGAGGCTCCTACAATGAGCAGTTCTTC. Translation gives CASSEGGSYNEQFF.

Of note for this clonotype: A read error may explain this, as a much larger clone is one base away. The gene calls are TRBV3-1 and TRBJ1-6, with D possibly being TRBD1 (5 bases). Germline lookup yields CDR1 LGHDT and CDR2 YNNKEL (reference sequence). The CDR3 has 16 amino acids. Trimming left V 5 bases short and J 10 bases short, with 21 bases between. In DNA, the CDR3 is TGTGCCAGCAGCTGGAAGGGTCAGGGAAAGGGATCACCCCTCCACTTT. Amino acids: CASSWKGQGKGSPLHF.

The chain joins TRBV6-5 to TRBJ2-1; 7 nucleotides match TRBD2. This CDR3 comprises 14 residues. Germline trimming cut 2 bases from V and 12 bases from J; bases unmatched to any gene: 10. Germline loops: CDR1 MNHEY, CDR2 SVGAGI. CDR3 sequence (DNA): TGTGCCAGCAGTTACCCCACGACGGGGAGGGGGCAGTTCTTC. It is translated as CASSYPTTGRGQFF.

This clonotype was seen many times. V usage is TRBV4-3 and J usage is TRBJ2-1; D remains ambiguous. V dropped 2 bases and J dropped 1 base, with 12 bases sitting between them. The CDR3 is made up of 16 amino acids. The germline CDR1 and CDR2 sequences are LGHNA and YSLEER. The CDR3: CASSQMTRSSYNEQFF. CDR3 sequence (DNA): TGCGCCAGCAGCCAAATGACCAGATCATCCTACAATGAGCAGTTCTTC.

In its sample, this clonotype was seen a few times. The V gene is TRBV12-3 or TRBV12-4, the J gene TRBJ1-2; 9 bases map to TRBD1. This CDR3 has 15 residues. The J segment lost 4 bases and the V segment lost 6 bases, leaving 9 bases of the junction unmatched. The CDR3 protein is CASRDTQGASYGYTF. Written as DNA, the CDR3 is TGTGCCAGCAGGGACACACAGGGGGCGAGCTATGGCTACACCTTC.

This clonotype was observed many times. The chain carries TRBV29-1 and TRBJ1-1; no definite D call. CDR1 SQVTM and CDR2 ANQGSEA come from the germline V gene. V lost 6 bases to trimming and J lost 0 bases, with 11 bases between them. The CDR3 has 13 residues. The CDR3 DNA is TGCAGCGTGGCTTTCGGGCTGAACACTGAAGCTTTCTTT. This translates into CSVAFGLNTEAFF.

This clonotype was detected ten times or more. DNA of the CDR3: TGTGCCAGCAGCCAAGGGGGAGGCTATGGCTACACCTTC. Amino acids: CASSQGGGYGYTF. The rearrangement links TRBV3-1 to TRBJ1-2; D call uncertain. With 1 base removed from V and 4 bases from J, the gap between germline ends came to 7 bases. There are 13 residues in the CDR3. Germline CDR1 is LGHDT and CDR2 is YNNKEL (reference sequence).

This clonotype was counted ten times or more. The genes are TRBV29-1 and TRBJ1-1; D remains ambiguous. V was clipped by 4 bases and J by 0 bases, with 9 bases between them. Germline V lookup: CDR1 SQVTM, CDR2 ANQGSEA. The CDR3 loop spans 13 amino acids. The DNA of the CDR3 is TGCAGCGTTGGACACTCCCTGAACACTGAAGCTTTCTTT. It translates to CSVGHSLNTEAFF.

The chain employs TRBV20-1 and TRBJ1-1; D is undetermined. Germline CDR1 DFQATT, CDR2 SNEGSKA (reference sequence). V lost 0 bases and J lost 4, with 15 bases in between. CDR3 size: 15 residues. The CDR3, as DNA: TGCAGTGCTAGAGATGATTCGAACCCGGGCACTGAAGCTTTCTTT. It translates to CSARDDSNPGTEAFF.

Ten or more counts support this clonotype. The V call is TRBV3-1, the J call TRBJ2-2; D is undetermined. Trimming took off 4 bases at V and 0 bases at J, with 6 bases between the two ends. Germline V gene data show CDR1 as LGHDT and CDR2 as YNNKEL (reference sequence). CDR3 length equals 14 residues. Here the CDR3 DNA reads TGTGCCAGCAGCCCAGATCCGAACACCGGGGAGCTGTTTTTT. This gives the protein CASSPDPNTGELFF. Filled out from reference TRBV3-1 and TRBJ2-2, the complete variable domain reads DTAVSQTPKYLVTQMGNDKSIKCEQNLGHDTMYWYKQDSKKFLKIMFSYNNKELIINETVPNRFSPKSPDKAHLNLHINSLELGDSAVYFCASSPDPNTGELFFGEGSRLTVL.

This clonotype was recorded at least ten times. V gene TRBV9 combines with J gene TRBJ2-7; D uncertain. This CDR3 region has 14 residues. CDR1 SGDLS and CDR2 YYNGEE come from the germline V gene. The V and J ends lost 1 base and 7 bases respectively, with 15 bases between them. CDR3 loop: CASSVLATDGEQYF. The CDR3 DNA reads TGTGCCAGCAGCGTATTAGCTACGGATGGAGAGCAGTACTTC.

The rearrangement links TRBV11-2 to TRBJ2-1; D ambiguous. CDR3 size: 12 residues. From germline, CDR1 is SGHAT and CDR2 FQNNGV. Trimming took off 4 bases at V and 8 bases at J, with 9 bases between the two ends. The DNA of the CDR3 is TGTGCCAGCAGCTCAGGTATTTATGAGCAGTTCTTC. Its translation: CASSSGIYEQFF.

This sequence joins TRBV27 and TRBJ1-1, with D perhaps matching TRBD1 (5 bases). V gave up 5 bases and J gave up 4 bases, with 11 bases separating them. Germline V CDR1 and CDR2: MNHEY, SMNVEV (reference sequence). CDR3 length equals 13 residues. The CDR3 DNA reads as TGTGCCAGCAGTCAGGGAGGGGTCACTGAAGCTTTCTTT. This sequence encodes CASSQGGVTEAFF.

Many counts were recorded for this clonotype. The chain carries TRBV11-2 and TRBJ2-1, with D unclear. The V and J ends lost 3 bases and 7 bases respectively, with 13 bases between them. Germline CDR1 reads SGHAT; CDR2 reads FQNNGV. CDR3 length: 14 amino acids. CDR3 sequence: CASSFVTGQNEQFF. The CDR3 DNA reads as TGTGCCAGCAGCTTCGTGACGGGCCAGAATGAGCAGTTCTTC.

This clonotype has only a few counts. This chain uses TRBV10-2 with TRBJ2-3; 10 bases match TRBD2. V was pared by 6 bases and J by 3 bases, with 18 bases of the junction left unmatched. The germline gives CDR1 WSHSY, CDR2 SAAADI. CDR3 length: 19 residues. The CDR3 DNA reads TGCGCCAGCAGCCCTTCCGCGGCTCTAGCGGGAGCGCTAACAGATACGCAGTATTTT. Residues: CASSPSAALAGALTDTQYF.

This clonotype has ten or more counts. J is TRBJ2-5 and V is TRBV18; D is unclear. There are 13 residues in the CDR3. Germline V gives CDR1 KGHSH, CDR2 LQKENI. Trimming cost V 3 bases and J 3 bases, with 8 bases left between them. As DNA, the CDR3 is TGTGCCAGCTCACCCCGAAACGAAGAGACCCAGTACTTC. Protein sequence: CASSPRNEETQYF.

This clonotype was observed a few times. The rearrangement joins TRBV18 to TRBJ2-1; 7 nucleotides line up with TRBD2. This CDR3 is 15 amino acids long. Germline CDR1 and CDR2: KGHSH and LQKENI. J was trimmed by 2 bases and V by 3 bases; bases with no gene match: 4. As DNA, the CDR3 is TGTGCCAGCTCACCTGCCCGGGGGGCCTACAATGAGCAGTTCTTC. Translated, it gives CASSPARGAYNEQFF.

This clonotype has more than one count but fewer than ten. The V gene is TRBV12-3 or TRBV12-4, the J gene TRBJ2-1; no definite D call. This CDR3 has 11 residues. V lost 1 base, J lost 11 bases, and 6 bases lay in between. CDR3 sequence (DNA): TGTGCCAGCAGTTTAGGCGGCCAGCAGTTCTTC. It translates to CASSLGGQQFF.

The chain recombines TRBV20-1 with TRBJ2-3; 7 nucleotides agree with TRBD2. Germline V gene lookup returns CDR1 DFQATT and CDR2 SNEGSKA (reference sequence). Germline trimming cut 2 bases from V and 4 bases from J; bases unmatched to any gene: 6. The CDR3 contains 14 residues. CDR3 in amino acids: CSARTSVPPDTQYF. In DNA, the CDR3 is TGCAGTGCTAGAACTAGCGTTCCACCAGATACGCAGTATTTT.

V and J are TRBV24-1 and TRBJ2-1; maybe TRBD1 (6 bases). The V end was cut by 4 bases, the J end by 4 bases, with 16 bases between. The CDR3 totals 16 residues. CDR1 is KGHDR, CDR2 SFDVKD, per germline. CDR3 in DNA: TGTGCCACCAGTGACTCATCAGGGGTGGGGTACAATGAGCAGTTCTTC. This gives the protein CATSDSSGVGYNEQFF.

There are a few counts of this clonotype. This chain connects TRBV28 to TRBJ1-4; D remains ambiguous. Germline-derived CDR1 and CDR2 are MDHEN and SYDVKM. Trimming shortened V by 6 bases and J by 5 bases, and 10 bases separated the two germline ends. CDR3 length: 13 residues. Here the CDR3 DNA reads TGTGCCAGCAGCTTCGGAGAGAATGAAAAACTGTTTTTT. Amino acids: CASSFGENEKLFF.

In its sample, this clonotype was seen a few times. V usage is TRBV7-9 and J usage is TRBJ1-2, with 10 nucleotides matching TRBD1. Losses at the gene ends were 5 bases for V and 3 bases for J; bases not matched to a gene: 6. The CDR3 extends over 15 amino acids. Per germline, CDR1 SEHNR and CDR2 FQNEAQ (reference sequence). The CDR3 spells CASSGGQGGHYGYTF. CDR3 DNA sequence: TGTGCCAGCAGCGGTGGACAGGGGGGCCACTATGGCTACACCTTC. The whole variable domain, remainder taken from reference TRBV7-9 and TRBJ1-2, is DTGVSQNPRHKITKRGQNVTFRCDPISEHNRLYWYRQTLGQGPEFLTYFQNEAQLEKSRLLSDRFSAERPKGSFSTLEIQRTEQGDSAMYLCASSGGQGGHYGYTFGSGTRLTVV.

This clonotype was recorded at least ten times. The chain carries TRBV4-3 and TRBJ2-1; tentatively, D is TRBD1 or TRBD2 (5 bases each). Germline V gives CDR1 LGHNA, CDR2 YSLEER. This CDR3 contains 16 residues. V dropped 0 bases and J dropped 4 bases, with 13 bases sitting between them. This CDR3 reads CASSQDRGVAYNEQFF. The CDR3 DNA reads TGCGCCAGCAGCCAAGATAGAGGGGTGGCATACAATGAGCAGTTCTTC.

The V and J genes are TRBV25-1 and TRBJ1-1; no firm D call. The CDR3 totals 11 residues. CDR1 is MGHDK and CDR2 is SYGVNS in the germline V gene. With 2 bases removed from V and 8 bases from J, the gap between germline ends came to 6 bases. The chain's CDR3 is CASSEAHEAFF. The CDR3 region has the DNA TGTGCCAGCAGTGAAGCGCACGAAGCTTTCTTT.

The sample holds many counts of this clonotype. The CDR3 reads CASTMGGRSYEQYF. For the CDR3, the DNA is TGTGCCAGCACCATGGGGGGCCGCTCCTACGAGCAGTACTTC. J is TRBJ2-7 and V is TRBV28; D is possibly TRBD1 or TRBD2 (6 bases each). Trimming removed 7 bases at V and 0 bases at J, with 13 bases between. CDR1 is MDHEN and CDR2 is SYDVKM in the germline V gene. The CDR3 has 14 amino acids.

This clonotype occurred a few times. The rearrangement joins TRBV27 to TRBJ1-4, with D maybe TRBD1 (6 bases). CDR1 MNHEY and CDR2 SMNVEV come from the germline V gene (reference sequence). This CDR3 is 14 amino acids long. V was trimmed by 6 bases and J by 0 bases, leaving 8 bases between them. CDR3 DNA sequence: TGTGCCAGCAGGAGGGGGACAACTAATGAAAAACTGTTTTTT. It yields the protein CASRRGTTNEKLFF.